The clone carrying this TCR beta chain was seen only a few times. This CDR3 has 12 amino acids. V dropped 4 bases and J dropped 4 bases, with 8 bases sitting between them. Per germline, CDR1 SQVTM and CDR2 ANQGSEA. The source of the sample is a study of blood T cell repertoires in COVID-19. Background on the study: Researchers got acute and convalescent COVID-19 samples from the United States, Italy and Spain. Sources were T cells, B-cell-depleted T cells, or PBMCs; the material itself was cDNA or gDNA.

The method was immunoSEQ multiplex PCR; TCRdb's version includes in-frame clones alone and lacks a portion of them. The table has 90,000 to 150,000 clones, approximately 80% seen once; the top ten hold 9.5% to 13%. The TCR sequence derives from a human donor in a cohort sampled during active COVID-19. J is TRBJ2-1 and V is TRBV29-1; D uncertain. Material for sequencing was peripheral blood. CDR3 region: CSVALEYNEQFF. In nucleotides, the CDR3 is TGCAGCGTTGCTCTAGAATACAATGAGCAGTTCTTC.